Given below is one TCR beta chain in context. What it binds is unknown. A second PCR of 7 to 11 cycles used a sample-barcoded 5' primer and a J-beta primer mix. TCRdb reprocessed the 5' RACE reads with MiXCR, giving one entry per CDR3 protein. The sample contains about 680,000 distinct CDR3 sequences, roughly 49% of which appear only once. This sample is part of a study of blood T cells in healthy people across ages. Isolation of PBMCs gave at least 7 million cells per sample. Germline V gene data show CDR1 as SGHTA and CDR2 as FQGTGA. The CDR3 spans 14 residues. The V gene lost 5 bases and the J gene lost 3 bases, with 12 bases spanning the gap. Study-level results: Older age coincided with a roughly linear decline in TCR beta diversity per million T cells.

This chain uses TRBV7-3 with TRBJ2-3; D is perhaps TRBD1 or TRBD2 (6 bases each). Sequenced material: blood. The receptor comes from a woman aged 55-69 years in good health. The CDR3 spells CASSVKGGTDTQYF. CDR3 in DNA: TGTGCCAGCAGCGTGAAAGGGGGGACAGATACGCAGTATTTT.